This T cell receptor beta chain was retrieved from a study of CD8 T cells in Susac syndrome. Study outcomes and limitations: The CD4+ T cell repertoires of Susac syndrome were found to show no clonal expansion.

To note about this clonotype: Its antigen is unidentified.

RNA in amounts of roughly 0.5 to 1 ug was reverse transcribed with random hexamers. TCRdb independently ran MiXCR on the immunoSEQ multiplex PCR reads; one entry per CDR3 protein. The data contain 77,000 or so distinct CDR3 sequences, 85% to 95% of them singletons. Sequencing of TCR beta was performed on blood CD8+ T cells and on blood CD4+ T cells. Patients with Susac syndrome met diagnostic criteria defined recently for definite or probable disease. The CD8+ and CD4+ T cells were isolated magnetically using a negative isolation approach, whereas the TEMRA cells were enriched by FACS. Germline V gene sequence: CDR1 DFQATT, CDR2 SNEGSKA (reference sequence). This CDR3 has 13 amino acids.

This sequence joins TRBV20-1 and TRBJ2-3; D is possibly TRBD2 (6 bases). The receptor's source is a human donor with Susac syndrome. The source material was CD4+ T cells from PBMCs. The CDR3 spells CSPLAQSTDTQYF. The CDR3 DNA is TGCAGCCCTCTAGCGCAGAGCACAGATACGCAGTATTTT.